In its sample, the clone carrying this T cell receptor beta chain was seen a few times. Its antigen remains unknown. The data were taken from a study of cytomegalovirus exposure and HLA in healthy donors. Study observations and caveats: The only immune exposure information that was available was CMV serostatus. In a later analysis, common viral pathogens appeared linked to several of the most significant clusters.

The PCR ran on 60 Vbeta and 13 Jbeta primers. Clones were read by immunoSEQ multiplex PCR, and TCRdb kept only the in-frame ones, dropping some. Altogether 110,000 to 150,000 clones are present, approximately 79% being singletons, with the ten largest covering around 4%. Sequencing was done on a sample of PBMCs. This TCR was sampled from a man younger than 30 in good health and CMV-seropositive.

CDR3 bases: TGCGCCAGCAGTTTCGGGTCGAACACTGAAGCTTTCTTT. This sequence encodes CASSFGSNTEAFF. V usage is TRBV5-1 and J usage is TRBJ1-1; D ambiguous. The length of the CDR3 is 13 residues. V lost 5 bases, J lost 1 base, and 9 bases lay in between. The germline V gene has CDR1 SGHRS and CDR2 YFSETQ.